The source of this T cell receptor (beta chain) is a study of regulatory T cells in long-lasting Graves disease. The sample holds a few counts of this clonotype. This sample's time point: newly diagnosed GD, antithyroid drugs for less than 3 months. Construction of the TCR library relied on RNA isolated from PBMCs. In germline, CDR1 is SNHLY, CDR2 FYNNEI. The CDR3 is 11 residues long. V lost 6 bases and J lost 8, with 10 bases in between. Through Arm-PCR of CDR3 regions and iRepertoire HTBI primers, TCR beta libraries were built. MiXCR, applied by TCRdb to the multiplex PCR reads, yields one record per CDR3 protein. The sample lists fewer than 500,000 distinct CDR3 sequences; roughly 15% were seen once. A further study also used this sample, focusing on T cells in Graves' hyperthyroidism and ophthalmopathy.

The V gene is TRBV2, the J gene TRBJ1-2; tentatively, D is TRBD1 (5 bases). The sample here was peripheral blood mononuclear cells (PBMCs), taken at new diagnosis, from a patient treated with antithyroid drugs. The receptor was isolated from a man in his forties with Graves disease. The CDR3 loop is CASSVNRGYTF. As DNA, the CDR3 is TGTGCCAGCAGCGTAAACAGGGGCTACACCTTC.